This T cell receptor beta chain was documented in a study of blood T cell repertoires in COVID-19. As for the study in general: COVID-19 samples collected from the United States, Italy and Spain covered acute and convalescent phases. From T cells, B-cell-depleted T cells, or PBMCs came the material, which was cDNA or gDNA.

The authors' processing: Nucleated cell counts were estimated from reference gene primer amplification. Clones were sequenced by immunoSEQ multiplex PCR, and TCRdb holds only the in-frame ones, with some missing. D and trimming come from the DNA, and the V and J calls and clone size come from that table. The profile shows about 46,000 clones, 70% to 90% of them singletons. V was pared by 5 bases and J by 9 bases, with 17 bases between. Germline V gene data show CDR1 as PRHDT and CDR2 as FYEKMQ (reference sequence). The length of the CDR3 is 14 residues. The TCR originated in a human donor in a cohort sampled during active COVID-19. The donor label of this sample is uncertain. The chain joins TRBV13 to TRBJ2-1, with D perhaps TRBD2 (6 bases). The sample taken for sequencing was peripheral blood. As DNA, the CDR3 is TGTGCCAGCAGCCTGCCTAGCGCCCACCCTGAGCAGTTCTTC. Translation gives CASSLPSAHPEQFF.